The present T cell receptor beta chain was sequenced within a study of T cells in women clearing cervical HPV infection (dated 2018 in TCRdb). A note on the overall study: The cases were fewer than 30 women with histologically confirmed HPV16-related CIN3 or worse, and 2 of these cases were invasive cancers. The exploratory proof-of-principle case-control study was nested within the Guanacaste HPV Natural History Study in Costa Rica and compared TCR repertoires across cervical HPV16 outcomes. Among cases, blood sampling came a median of almost 150 days after lesion detection, with an interquartile range of about 85 to 200 days. HLA typing was available for only a few women, so HLA type could not be excluded as a confounder. Cases and controls were matched on age within five years and on year of sample collection. The parent cohort enrolled 10,000 or so women aged 18 or older in Guanacaste, Costa Rica, during about 1993 to 1994 and followed them for seven to eight years. Five blinded duplicates per group were added as quality controls, giving around 60 samples: approximately 50 participants and 10 replicates. The controls were over 20 women whose single incident HPV16 infection cleared within 12 months with no development of precancer or cancer. Cases had a median age of about 34 years compared with 38 for controls, and baseline characteristics showed no significant differences between the groups. Blood from cases was collected at the visit where the lesion was first found, while blood from controls was collected once the infection could no longer be detected.

The immunoSEQ assay used multiplex PCR to amplify TCR beta CDR3 regions from an average of roughly 1.2 ug of genomic DNA per sample. The assay corrected primer bias using a complete synthetic TCR repertoire to establish an amplification baseline. The amplicons were sequenced on the Illumina platform. Per the original workflow: Sequence errors were corrected by clustering with frequency ratios and a modified nearest-neighbor algorithm, and the sequences were then analyzed in the immunoSEQ Analyzer using IMGT gene definitions. At each rarefaction depth, TCR richness and evenness were averaged over 20 rarefaction repeats, and samples with fewer sequences than the depth were excluded. V, D and J gene relative abundances were compared between groups with Wilcoxon rank sum tests, applying FDR correction. In the blinded duplicates, the intraclass correlation was less than 97% for TCR richness and averaged around 78% across 66 gene segments. Sourced from immuneACCESS, this table was stored by TCRdb with only in-frame sequences that have V and J called. A share of the clones is absent; for the studies checked, an unresolved V gene accounts for under half, and the remainder has no known explanation. V, J and clone size derive from that table, while D and trimming were established from the DNA sequence. This sample's clone table shows over 30,000 clones. The ten largest clones capture around 4.7% of the sample.

The CDR3 goes from the cysteine to the phenylalanine over 13 residues. Sequencing covers 30 bases of the CDR3, shown here with the frame starting at base 1. Trimming takes 2 bases from V and 6 bases from J, and the germline ends sit 10 bases apart. The germline V gene (reference sequence) sets CDR1 to GTSNPN and CDR2 to SVGIG. Every participant had a single incident cervical HPV16 infection, and prevalent HPV16 infections were excluded. Cervical HPV DNA was detected by MY09/MY11 PCR, and genotyping was performed by dot-blot hybridization. About 15 mL of heparinized blood were centrifuged, and the buffy coat was aliquoted, frozen at -30°C, then stored at -80°C. Genomic DNA was extracted from buffy coat specimens using QIAGEN kits. A word on this clone: Its antigen target is currently unknown. The read stops 3 residues short of the end of the CDR3; the missing end is completed from the germline J gene.

The research as a whole found: Random forest classifiers that combined richness and V gene abundances separated cases from controls with an estimated AUC of under 0.85. The cross-sectional design could not show whether associations preceded infection or resulted from it; effector/memory subsets and HPV-specific T cells were not isolated. TCR repertoire richness was significantly higher in CIN3+ cases than in controls across sequencing depths, while evenness did not differ. Lower TRBV6-7 relative abundance was observed in cases than in controls (roughly 0.12% versus 0.15%; Bonferroni P = 0.0008). Because the number of T cells per sample was unknown, the richness differences could reflect varying T-cell content rather than repertoire biology.

What was sequenced was blood buffy coat. The receptor comes from a woman between 18 and 70 years old with a cervical HPV16 infection that either progressed to CIN3+ or cleared (not recorded which). This chain is built from TRBV30 and TRBJ2-2; the D gene is unclear. Partial CDR3 DNA: TGTGCCTGGAGTTCCTACCCGGCCGGGGAG. The encoded protein is CAWSSYPAGE. The full CDR3 protein reads CAWSSYPAGELFF.